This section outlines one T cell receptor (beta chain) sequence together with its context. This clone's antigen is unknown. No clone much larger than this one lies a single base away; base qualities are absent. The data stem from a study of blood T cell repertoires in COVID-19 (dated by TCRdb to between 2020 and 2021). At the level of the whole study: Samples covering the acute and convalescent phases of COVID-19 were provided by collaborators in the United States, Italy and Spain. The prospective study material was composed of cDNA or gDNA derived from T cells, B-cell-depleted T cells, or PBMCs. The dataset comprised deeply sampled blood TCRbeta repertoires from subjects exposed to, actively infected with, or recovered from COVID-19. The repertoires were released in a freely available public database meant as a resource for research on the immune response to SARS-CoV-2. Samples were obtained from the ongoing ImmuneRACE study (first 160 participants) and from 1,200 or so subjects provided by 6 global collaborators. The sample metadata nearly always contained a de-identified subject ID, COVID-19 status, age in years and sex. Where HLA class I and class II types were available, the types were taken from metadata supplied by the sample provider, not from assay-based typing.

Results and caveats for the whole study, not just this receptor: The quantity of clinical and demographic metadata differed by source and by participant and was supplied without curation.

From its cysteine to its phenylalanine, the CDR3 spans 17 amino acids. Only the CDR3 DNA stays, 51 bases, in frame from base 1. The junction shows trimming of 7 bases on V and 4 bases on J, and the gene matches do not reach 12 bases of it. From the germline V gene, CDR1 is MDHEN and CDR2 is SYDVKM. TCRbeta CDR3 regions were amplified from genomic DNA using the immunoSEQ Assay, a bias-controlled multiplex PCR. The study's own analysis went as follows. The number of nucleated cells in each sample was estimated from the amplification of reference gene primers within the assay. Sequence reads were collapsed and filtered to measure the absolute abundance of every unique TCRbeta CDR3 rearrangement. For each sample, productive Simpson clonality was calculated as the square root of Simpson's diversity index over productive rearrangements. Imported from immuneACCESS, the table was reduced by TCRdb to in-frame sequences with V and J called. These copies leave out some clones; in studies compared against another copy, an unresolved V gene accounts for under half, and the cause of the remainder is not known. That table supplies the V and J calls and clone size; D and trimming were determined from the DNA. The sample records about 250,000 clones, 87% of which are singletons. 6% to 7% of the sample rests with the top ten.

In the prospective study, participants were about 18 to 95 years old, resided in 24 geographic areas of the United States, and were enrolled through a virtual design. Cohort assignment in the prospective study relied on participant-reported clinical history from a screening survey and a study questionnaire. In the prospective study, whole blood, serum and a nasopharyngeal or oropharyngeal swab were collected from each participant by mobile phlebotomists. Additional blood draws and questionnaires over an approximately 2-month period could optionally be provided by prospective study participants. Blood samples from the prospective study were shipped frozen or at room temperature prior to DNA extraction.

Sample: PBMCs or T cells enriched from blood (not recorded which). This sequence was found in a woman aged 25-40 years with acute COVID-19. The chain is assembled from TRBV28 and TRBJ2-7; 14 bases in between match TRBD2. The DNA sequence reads TGTGCCAGCACTATGACTAGCGGGAGGGGACAGAGGTACGAGCAGTACTTC. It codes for CASTMTSGRGQRYEQYF.